Here is one T cell receptor (beta chain) with its context. Sequenced by immunoSEQ multiplex PCR; TCRdb stores in-frame clones only, minus some. Of tens of thousands of clones in the sample, around nine tenths were seen once. These data come from a study of control samples from healthy donors and cancer patients. The germline V and J ends were trimmed by 1 base and 0 bases, with 10 bases remaining between them. The CDR3 is 15 amino acids. Per germline, CDR1 SGHDN and CDR2 FVKESK. This receptor was taken from a woman aged 55-70 years with head and neck cancer. Specimen: PBMCs. This sequence joins TRBV14 and TRBJ2-7; D possibly corresponds to TRBD2 (6 bases). In DNA, the CDR3 is TGTGCCAGCAGCCAAGCGGCGGGAATCTCCTACGAGCAGTACTTC. Residues: CASSQAAGISYEQYF.